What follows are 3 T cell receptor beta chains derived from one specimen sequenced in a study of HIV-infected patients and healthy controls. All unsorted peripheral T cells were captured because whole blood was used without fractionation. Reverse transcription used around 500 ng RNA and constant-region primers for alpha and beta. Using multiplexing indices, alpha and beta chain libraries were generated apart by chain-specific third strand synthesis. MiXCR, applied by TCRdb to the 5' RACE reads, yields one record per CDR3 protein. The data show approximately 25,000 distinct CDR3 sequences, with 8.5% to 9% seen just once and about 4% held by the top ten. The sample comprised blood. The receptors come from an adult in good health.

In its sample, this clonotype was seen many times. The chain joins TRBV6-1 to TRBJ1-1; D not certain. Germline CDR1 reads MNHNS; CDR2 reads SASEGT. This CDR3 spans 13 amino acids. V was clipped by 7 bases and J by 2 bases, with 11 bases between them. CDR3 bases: TGTGCCAGCACGGAGGTTGCTAACACTGAAGCTTTCTTT. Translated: CASTEVANTEAFF.

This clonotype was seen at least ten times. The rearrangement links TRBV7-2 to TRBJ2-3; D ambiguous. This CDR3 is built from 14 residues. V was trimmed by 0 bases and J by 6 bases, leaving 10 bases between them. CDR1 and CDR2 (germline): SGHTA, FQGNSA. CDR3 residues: CASSLARYGDTQYF. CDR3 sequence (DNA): TGTGCCAGCAGCTTAGCGCGGTACGGGGATACGCAGTATTTT.

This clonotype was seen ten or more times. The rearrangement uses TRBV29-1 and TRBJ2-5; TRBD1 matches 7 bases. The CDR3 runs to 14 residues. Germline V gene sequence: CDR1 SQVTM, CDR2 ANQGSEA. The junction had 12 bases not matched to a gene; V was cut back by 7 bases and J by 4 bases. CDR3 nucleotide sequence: TGCAGCGGAAAGAGGGGGCCAGGGGTAGAGACCCAGTACTTC. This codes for CSGKRGPGVETQYF.